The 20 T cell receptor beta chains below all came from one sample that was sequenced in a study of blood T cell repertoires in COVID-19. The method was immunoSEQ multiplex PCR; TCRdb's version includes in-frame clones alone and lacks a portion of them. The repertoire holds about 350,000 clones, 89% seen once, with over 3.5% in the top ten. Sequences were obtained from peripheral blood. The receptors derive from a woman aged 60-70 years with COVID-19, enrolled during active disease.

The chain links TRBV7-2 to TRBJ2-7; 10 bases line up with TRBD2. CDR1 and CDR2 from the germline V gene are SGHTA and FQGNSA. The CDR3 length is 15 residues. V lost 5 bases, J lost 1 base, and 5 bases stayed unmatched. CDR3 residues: CASSTGLAVSYEQYF. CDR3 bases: TGTGCCAGCAGCACCGGACTAGCGGTGTCCTACGAGCAGTACTTC.

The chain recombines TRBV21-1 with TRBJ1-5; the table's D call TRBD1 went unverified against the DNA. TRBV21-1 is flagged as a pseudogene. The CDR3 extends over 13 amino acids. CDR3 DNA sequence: TGTGCCAGCACAGGGGGACAGAGACAGCCCCAGCATTTT. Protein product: CASTGGQRQPQHF.

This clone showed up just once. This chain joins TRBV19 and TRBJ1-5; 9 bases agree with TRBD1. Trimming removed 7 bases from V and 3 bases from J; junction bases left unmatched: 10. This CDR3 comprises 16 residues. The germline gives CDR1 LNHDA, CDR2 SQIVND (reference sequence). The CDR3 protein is CASTRDRVHSNQPQHF. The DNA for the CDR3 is TGTGCCAGTACTAGGGACAGGGTTCATTCCAATCAGCCCCAGCATTTT.

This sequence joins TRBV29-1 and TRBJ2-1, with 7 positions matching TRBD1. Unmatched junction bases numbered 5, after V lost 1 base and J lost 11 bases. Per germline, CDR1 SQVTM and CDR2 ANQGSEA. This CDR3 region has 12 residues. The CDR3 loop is CSVEATGKKQFF. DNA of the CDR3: TGCAGCGTTGAAGCGACAGGGAAGAAGCAGTTCTTC.

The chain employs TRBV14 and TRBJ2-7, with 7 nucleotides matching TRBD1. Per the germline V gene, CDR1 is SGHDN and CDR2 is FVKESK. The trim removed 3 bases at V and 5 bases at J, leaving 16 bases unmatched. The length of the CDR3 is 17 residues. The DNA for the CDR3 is TGTGCCAGCAGCCATTTCGCAATTCCGGGACAGAGAAACGAGCAGTACTTC. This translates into CASSHFAIPGQRNEQYF.

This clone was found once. CDR3 in amino acids: CASSPTSGGTSETQYF. The CDR3 region has the DNA TGTGCCAGCTCACCGACTAGCGGGGGGACAAGTGAGACCCAGTACTTC. The J gene is TRBJ2-5, the V gene TRBV18, with TRBD2 identical over 13 bases. The germline V gene encodes CDR1 KGHSH and CDR2 LQKENI. This CDR3 has 16 amino acids. The J segment lost 5 bases and the V segment lost 3 bases, leaving 6 bases of the junction unmatched.

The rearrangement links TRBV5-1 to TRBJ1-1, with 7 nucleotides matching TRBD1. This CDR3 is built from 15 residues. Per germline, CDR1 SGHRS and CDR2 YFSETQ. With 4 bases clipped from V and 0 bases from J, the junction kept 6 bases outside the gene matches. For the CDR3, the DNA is TGCGCCAGCAGCCGATGGACAGGTATGAACACTGAAGCTTTCTTT. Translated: CASSRWTGMNTEAFF.

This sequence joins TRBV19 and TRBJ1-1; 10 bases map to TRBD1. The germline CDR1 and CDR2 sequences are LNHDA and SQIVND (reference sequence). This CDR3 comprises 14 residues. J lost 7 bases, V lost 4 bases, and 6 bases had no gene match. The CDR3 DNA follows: TGTGCCAGTAGTACATCTTGGACAGGGGGTGAAGCTTTCTTT. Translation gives CASSTSWTGGEAFF.

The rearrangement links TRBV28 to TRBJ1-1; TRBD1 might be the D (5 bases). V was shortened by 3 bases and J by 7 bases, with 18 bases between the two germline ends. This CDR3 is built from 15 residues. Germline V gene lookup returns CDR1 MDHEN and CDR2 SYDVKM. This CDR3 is CASSFPGGRNLEAFF. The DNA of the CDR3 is TGTGCCAGCAGTTTTCCGGGGGGACGGAACCTTGAAGCTTTCTTT. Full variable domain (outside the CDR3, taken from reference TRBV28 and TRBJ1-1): DVKVTQSSRYLVKRTGEKVFLECVQDMDHENMFWYRQDPGLGLRLIYFSYDVKMKEKGDIPEGYSVSREKKERFSLILESASTNQTSMYLCASSFPGGRNLEAFFGQGTRLTVV.

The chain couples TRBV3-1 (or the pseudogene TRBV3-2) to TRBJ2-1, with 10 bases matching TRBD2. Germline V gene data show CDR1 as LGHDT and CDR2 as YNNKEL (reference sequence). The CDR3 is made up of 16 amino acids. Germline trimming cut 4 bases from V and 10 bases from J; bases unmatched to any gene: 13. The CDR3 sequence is CASSRAAGGQVGEQFF. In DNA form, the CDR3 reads TGTGCCAGCAGCCGAGCAGCGGGGGGGCAGGTTGGCGAGCAGTTCTTC.

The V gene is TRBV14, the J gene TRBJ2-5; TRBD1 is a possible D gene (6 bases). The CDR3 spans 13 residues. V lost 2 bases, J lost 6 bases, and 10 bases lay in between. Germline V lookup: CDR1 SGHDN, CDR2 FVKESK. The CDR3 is CASSQPGTKTQYF. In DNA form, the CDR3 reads TGTGCCAGCAGCCAACCGGGGACAAAGACCCAGTACTTC.

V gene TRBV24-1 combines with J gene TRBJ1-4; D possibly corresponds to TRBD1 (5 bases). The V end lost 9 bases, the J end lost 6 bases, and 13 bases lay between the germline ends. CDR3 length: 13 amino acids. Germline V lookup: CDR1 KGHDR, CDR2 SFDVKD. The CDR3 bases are TGTGCCACCCAGGGTATAGGTGATGAAAAACTGTTTTTT. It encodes CATQGIGDEKLFF.

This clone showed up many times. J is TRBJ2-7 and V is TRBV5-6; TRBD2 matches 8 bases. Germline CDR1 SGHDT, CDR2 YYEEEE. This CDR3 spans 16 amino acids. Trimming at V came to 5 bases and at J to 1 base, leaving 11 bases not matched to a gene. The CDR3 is CASSREGAGVSYEQYF. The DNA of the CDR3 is TGTGCCAGCAGTAGGGAAGGAGCGGGGGTTTCCTACGAGCAGTACTTC.

In nucleotides, the CDR3 is TGTGCCAGTTTAATCTTACTAAATTCCTACAATGAGCAGTTCTTC. It is translated as CASLILLNSYNEQFF. V and J are TRBV19 and TRBJ2-1; the D is unclear. V lost 8 bases, J lost 1 base, and 15 bases lay in between. Germline values: CDR1 LNHDA, CDR2 SQIVND (reference sequence). The CDR3 has 15 amino acids.

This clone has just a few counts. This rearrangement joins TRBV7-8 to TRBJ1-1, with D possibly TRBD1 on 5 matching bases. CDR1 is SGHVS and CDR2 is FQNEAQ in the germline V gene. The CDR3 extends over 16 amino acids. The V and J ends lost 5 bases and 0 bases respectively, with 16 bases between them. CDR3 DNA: TGTGCCAGCAGCCCCAGCAGGGCCGTTATGAACACTGAAGCTTTCTTT. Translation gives CASSPSRAVMNTEAFF.

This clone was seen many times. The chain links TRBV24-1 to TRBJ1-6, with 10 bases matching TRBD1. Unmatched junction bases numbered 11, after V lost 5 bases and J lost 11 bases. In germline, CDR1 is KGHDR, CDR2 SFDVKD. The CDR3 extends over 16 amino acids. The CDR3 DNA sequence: TGTGCCACCAGTGTCTGGGAGGTGGGGACAGGGGCACCCCTCCACTTT. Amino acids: CATSVWEVGTGAPLHF.

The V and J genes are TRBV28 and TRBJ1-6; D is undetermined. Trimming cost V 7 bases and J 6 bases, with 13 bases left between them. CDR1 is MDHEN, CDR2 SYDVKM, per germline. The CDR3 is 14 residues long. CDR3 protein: CASIAGPRNSPLHF. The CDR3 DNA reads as TGTGCCAGCATCGCGGGCCCCCGTAATTCACCCCTCCACTTT.

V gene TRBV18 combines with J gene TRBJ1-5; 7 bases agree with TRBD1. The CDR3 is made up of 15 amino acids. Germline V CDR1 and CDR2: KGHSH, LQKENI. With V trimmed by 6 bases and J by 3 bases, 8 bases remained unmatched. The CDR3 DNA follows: TGTGCCAGCTCCCCGGACAGGCTAAACAATCAGCCCCAGCATTTT. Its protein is CASSPDRLNNQPQHF.

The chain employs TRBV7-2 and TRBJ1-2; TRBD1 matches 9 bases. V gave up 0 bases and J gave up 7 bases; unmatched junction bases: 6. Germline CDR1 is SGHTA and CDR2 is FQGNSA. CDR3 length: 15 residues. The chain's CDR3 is CASSLAPGQGFGYTF. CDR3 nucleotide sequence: TGTGCCAGCAGCTTAGCGCCGGGACAGGGATTTGGCTACACCTTC.

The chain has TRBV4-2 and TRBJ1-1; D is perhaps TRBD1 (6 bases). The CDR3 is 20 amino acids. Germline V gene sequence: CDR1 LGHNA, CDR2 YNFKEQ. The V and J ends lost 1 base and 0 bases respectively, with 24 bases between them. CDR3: CASSQGVGQDSFTMNTEAFF. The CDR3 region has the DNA TGTGCCAGCAGCCAAGGTGTGGGACAAGACTCATTTACCATGAACACTGAAGCTTTCTTT.